This section outlines one T cell receptor (beta chain) sequence together with its context. Its antigen is not yet known. The sample holds no much larger clone one base away, and base qualities are not on file. One collaborating source in Seattle enrolled patients while the patients were actively infected and followed the patients over time throughout the course of disease. The collaborating institutions used their own protocols to collect whole blood in K2EDTA tubes. For TCRbeta analysis, collaborators shipped samples as frozen whole blood, isolated PBMCs, or DNA extracted from either of those sample types. This record belongs to a study of blood T cell repertoires in COVID-19 (dated by TCRdb to between 2020 and 2021). In the study overall: Samples from collaborators originated in the United States, Italy and Spain and spanned both the acute and convalescent phases of COVID-19. The sample metadata nearly always contained a de-identified subject ID, COVID-19 status, age in years and sex. The prospective study material was composed of cDNA or gDNA derived from T cells, B-cell-depleted T cells, or PBMCs. The dataset comprised deeply sampled blood TCRbeta repertoires from subjects exposed to, actively infected with, or recovered from COVID-19. The repertoires were released in a freely available public database meant as a resource for research on the immune response to SARS-CoV-2. The samples were drawn from the first 160 participants of the ongoing ImmuneRACE study and from some 1,300 subjects provided by 6 global collaborators. HLA class I and class II types, where available, came from metadata supplied by the sample provider rather than from assay-based typing. General conclusions and limits of the study: How much clinical and demographic metadata was included differed by source and by participant, and the metadata was provided uncurated.

TCRbeta CDR3 regions were amplified from genomic DNA by means of the immunoSEQ Assay, a bias-controlled multiplex PCR. From the authors' description of their analysis: Within the assay, amplification of reference gene primers was used to estimate how many nucleated cells each sample contained. Sequence reads were collapsed and filtered to measure the absolute abundance of every unique TCRbeta CDR3 rearrangement. For each sample, productive Simpson clonality was calculated as the square root of Simpson's diversity index across productive rearrangements. Drawn from immuneACCESS, this table holds only the in-frame rearrangements with V and J called that TCRdb kept. Clones are partly lost; checked studies trace under half to an unresolved V gene and leave the rest unexplained. D and trimming come from the DNA, and the V and J calls and clone size come from that table. Counted in this sample were over 100,000 clones; around 90% of them appeared once. Of the sample, 1.9% is held by the ten largest clones.

Inclusive of the bounding cysteine and phenylalanine, the CDR3 is 13 residues long. Just the 39-base CDR3 DNA is kept, in frame starting at base 1. Reading the germline V gene gives CDR1 SGHVS and CDR2 FNYEAQ. V loses 1 base of germline sequence and J loses 9 bases, and the interval between the two ends is 12 bases. Sequencing was done on a sample of peripheral blood. The clonotype originates from a woman between 45 and 60 years old with COVID-19, enrolled during active disease. This sequence uses TRBV7-6 and TRBJ2-5; the D segment could be TRBD1, given 6 matching bases. The CDR3 is CASSLEAQGPQYF. The DNA reads TGTGCCAGCAGCTTAGAGGCACAGGGTCCCCAGTACTTC.